This passage covers 20 T cell receptor beta chains from one sample sequenced in a study of blood T cells in healthy people across ages. PCR was performed a second time for about 6 to 12 cycles using a sample-barcoded 5' primer and a J-beta primer mix. TCRdb re-called the 5' RACE reads with MiXCR, one entry per CDR3 protein. The table shows around 1,900,000 distinct CDR3 sequences, with about two fifths occurring only once. Sample: blood. Receptor source: a human donor in good health.

The chain uses TRBV5-1 and TRBJ2-4, with D perhaps matching TRBD1 (5 bases). The CDR3 sequence is 15 residues long. Germline-derived CDR1 and CDR2 are SGHRS and YFSETQ. V lost 0 bases and J lost 8, with 15 bases in between. CDR3: CASSLVTPKGDIQYF. The CDR3 bases are TGCGCCAGCAGCTTGGTAACCCCAAAAGGGGACATTCAGTACTTC.

The V gene is TRBV9, the J gene TRBJ2-7; perhaps TRBD2 as D (6 bases). V lost 3 bases to trimming and J lost 4 bases, with 17 bases between them. Per germline, CDR1 SGDLS and CDR2 YYNGEE. The CDR3 has 15 amino acids. CDR3: CASSAAVGEVYEQYF. CDR3 bases: TGTGCCAGCAGCGCCGCGGTCGGGGAGGTATACGAGCAGTACTTC.

This clonotype was detected only a few times. V gene TRBV24-1 combines with J gene TRBJ1-2; the D is unclear. From germline, CDR1 is KGHDR and CDR2 SFDVKD. CDR3 length equals 12 residues. The V and J ends lost 5 bases and 6 bases respectively, with 9 bases between them. The CDR3, as DNA: TGTGCCACCAGTGGGGAGCTAGATGGCTACACCTTC. As protein: CATSGELDGYTF.

This chain joins TRBV7-3 and TRBJ2-3; D unresolved. This CDR3 spans 15 amino acids. V lost 5 bases, J lost 2 bases, and 14 bases lay in between. The germline V gene has CDR1 SGHTA and CDR2 FQGTGA. The CDR3 sequence is CASSLNGIHTDTQYF. The CDR3 bases are TGTGCCAGCAGCCTAAATGGCATACACACAGATACGCAGTATTTT.

The V call is TRBV29-1, the J call TRBJ1-5; TRBD1 matches 8 bases. The junction had 6 bases not matched to a gene; V was cut back by 4 bases and J by 4 bases. The germline CDR1 and CDR2 sequences are SQVTM and ANQGSEA. The CDR3 has 14 residues. CDR3 sequence: CSVVLGDRNQPQHF. The CDR3 DNA reads TGCAGCGTTGTATTGGGGGACAGGAATCAGCCCCAGCATTTT.

This clonotype was recorded at least ten times. CDR3 region: CASSVDVNEQFF. For the CDR3, the DNA is TGTGCCAGCAGCGTCGACGTTAATGAGCAGTTCTTC. The chain couples TRBV9 to TRBJ2-1; no firm D call. Germline loops: CDR1 SGDLS, CDR2 YYNGEE. This CDR3 comprises 12 residues. The germline V and J ends were trimmed by 2 bases and 7 bases, with 7 bases remaining between them. The full variable domain, with the rest looked up from reference TRBV9 and TRBJ2-1, is DSGVTQTPKHLITATGQRVTLRCSPRSGDLSVYWYQQSLDQGLQFLIQYYNGEERAKGNILERFSAQQFPDLHSELNLSSLELGDSALYFCASSVDVNEQFFGPGTRLTVL.

About this clonotype: Relative to the germline gene, one junction end is altered; a read error may explain this. The chain links TRBV7-2 to TRBJ2-1, with D maybe TRBD2 (6 bases). In germline, CDR1 is SGHTA, CDR2 FQGNSA. The CDR3 sequence is 13 residues long. CDR3: CASSPTDYDEQFF. Written as DNA, the CDR3 is TGTGCCAGCAGCCCAACGGACTACGATGAGCAGTTCTTC.

CDR3 nucleotides: TGTGCCATCAGCGGGTTCGGGGGACTAAGCACAGATACGCAGTATTTT. Encoded protein: CAISGFGGLSTDTQYF. The genes are TRBV10-3 and TRBJ2-3; 7 bases are a match to TRBD2. CDR1 is ENHRY, CDR2 SYGVKD, per germline. The trim removed 6 bases at V and 0 bases at J, leaving 9 bases unmatched. The CDR3 spans 16 residues.

The chain uses TRBV12-3 or TRBV12-4 and TRBJ1-4, with D perhaps matching TRBD1 (6 bases). Trimming took 5 bases from V and 4 from J, leaving 17 bases between them. The CDR3 is made up of 16 amino acids. CDR3 sequence: CASSPQGREGNEKLFF. The CDR3 nucleotides read TGTGCCAGCAGTCCACAGGGCAGGGAGGGTAATGAAAAACTGTTTTTT.

This clonotype showed up just a few times. The CDR3 DNA reads TGTGCCAGCAGCCAAGACAGGGTGTTATACGAGCAGTACTTC. Its translation is CASSQDRVLYEQYF. The rearrangement uses TRBV7-8 and TRBJ2-7; 7 bases are shared with TRBD1. The J segment lost 4 bases and the V segment lost 5 bases, leaving 8 bases of the junction unmatched. CDR3 length equals 14 residues. From germline, CDR1 is SGHVS and CDR2 FQNEAQ.

This clonotype was seen a handful of times. The chain combines TRBV29-1 with TRBJ2-1; tentatively, D is TRBD1 (6 bases). The germline CDR1 and CDR2 sequences are SQVTM and ANQGSEA. Trimming took off 6 bases at V and 4 bases at J, with 10 bases between the two ends. The CDR3 covers 12 residues. The chain's CDR3 is CSVGDTYNEQFF. The CDR3 DNA is TGCAGCGTGGGGGACACATACAATGAGCAGTTCTTC.

This clonotype was counted a few times. V is TRBV19 and J is TRBJ2-4; 12 bases match TRBD2. J gave up 13 bases and V 7 bases, and 23 bases lay outside the gene matches. The CDR3 is 18 residues long. The germline gives CDR1 LNHDA, CDR2 SQIVND (reference sequence). In nucleotides, the CDR3 is TGTGCCAGTACCGAATATCCTAGCGGGGGGGCCTATGAGGACAAGCAGTACTTC. Amino acid sequence: CASTEYPSGGAYEDKQYF.

The CDR3, as DNA: TGCGCCAGCAGCTGGGGTTTTGAGCTTCGTGAGCAGTACTTC. Translating gives CASSWGFELREQYF. V usage is TRBV5-1 and J usage is TRBJ2-5; D is uncertain. V dropped 3 bases and J dropped 11 bases, with 20 bases sitting between them. Per germline, CDR1 SGHRS and CDR2 YFSETQ. The CDR3 totals 14 residues.

The chain combines TRBV6-6 with TRBJ1-6, with TRBD1 as a possible D gene (5 bases). CDR1 and CDR2 (germline): MNHNY, SVGAGI (reference sequence). CDR3 length: 15 residues. Trimming left V 2 bases short and J 5 bases short, with 10 bases between. The CDR3: CASSYRGRDNSPLHF. The CDR3 coding sequence is TGTGCCAGCAGTTACCGGGGACGGGATAATTCACCCCTCCACTTT.

The chain combines TRBV6-6 with TRBJ1-5, with D possibly being TRBD1 (6 bases). Trimming stripped 5 bases from V and 7 bases from J, with 24 bases between. The CDR3 length is 17 residues. Germline lookup yields CDR1 MNHNY and CDR2 SVGAGI (reference sequence). The chain's CDR3 is CASSPASQGTLRQPQHF. The CDR3 DNA reads as TGTGCCAGCAGTCCAGCCTCACAGGGTACCCTCCGCCAGCCCCAGCATTTT.

The sample holds one count of this clonotype. The chain carries TRBV12-3 or TRBV12-4 and TRBJ1-1, with no clear D. The V end was cut by 8 bases, the J end by 4 bases, with 20 bases between. The CDR3 has 15 residues. The CDR3 is CASGADVGRSTEAFF. The CDR3 DNA is TGTGCCAGCGGCGCCGACGTTGGAAGGAGCACTGAAGCTTTCTTT.

The V and J genes are TRBV12-3 or TRBV12-4 and TRBJ1-1, with no clear D. Trimming pared 6 bases from V and 0 bases from J, leaving 17 bases between. This CDR3 is built from 16 residues. The CDR3 DNA is TGTGCCAGCAGCCCATACTATGGGAGAATGAACACTGAAGCTTTCTTT. Protein sequence: CASSPYYGRMNTEAFF.

The sample holds one count of this clonotype. V usage is TRBV4-1 and J usage is TRBJ2-3; a possible D gene is TRBD1 (5 bases). The V gene lost 3 bases and the J gene lost 0 bases, with 13 bases spanning the gap. Germline V gene sequence: CDR1 MGHRA, CDR2 YSYEKL. The CDR3 length is 16 residues. CDR3 nucleotides: TGCGCCAGCAGCCAGCAGGGTTTGGGGAGCACAGATACGCAGTATTTT. Encoded protein: CASSQQGLGSTDTQYF.

The chain couples TRBV6-2 or TRBV6-3 to TRBJ2-4, with TRBD2 matching 8 bases. V lost 7 bases and J lost 1; bases outside the gene matches: 9. The CDR3 is made up of 16 amino acids. Germline assignment: CDR1 MNHEY and CDR2 SVGEGT. The CDR3 DNA reads as TGTGCCAGCAATCCAGGGCGGGGGGCGGCCAAAAACATTCAGTACTTC. Amino acid sequence: CASNPGRGAAKNIQYF.

This clonotype has only a few counts. The V gene is TRBV29-1, the J gene TRBJ2-5; a possible D gene is TRBD2 (5 bases). The CDR3 sequence is 13 residues long. The germline V and J ends were trimmed by 5 bases and 5 bases, with 15 bases remaining between them. CDR1 is SQVTM and CDR2 is ANQGSEA in the germline V gene. CDR3 sequence reads: CSVTAGGRETQYF. The CDR3 DNA reads as TGCAGCGTTACGGCGGGTGGAAGGGAGACCCAGTACTTC.